This TCR beta chain was found in a study of T cells in Graves' hyperthyroidism and ophthalmopathy. As for the study in general: Peripheral blood sampling occurred at initial diagnosis, before any treatment.

This CDR3 region has 14 residues. Per the germline V gene, CDR1 is LGHNA and CDR2 is YSLEER. J lost 6 bases, V lost 4 bases, and 6 bases had no gene match. RNA transcripts provided the source from which TCR beta CDR3 regions were amplified. First-round RT-PCR targeting the TCR CDR3 was performed with the HTBI primer set. TCRdb re-called the multiplex PCR reads through MiXCR, storing one row per CDR3 protein. The sample gives approximately 400,000 distinct CDR3 sequences, 15% to 17% of which show up once; less than 15% is in the top ten. The sample holds a few counts of this clonotype. Thyroid ultrasound and orbital computed tomography, with clinical symptoms and serum thyroxine and TRAb, informed diagnoses.

Sequencing was carried out using blood. The chain recombines TRBV4-3 with TRBJ1-5, with TRBD1 identical over 7 bases. This clonotype originated in a woman between 18 and 29 years old with Graves' hyperthyroidism. In DNA, the CDR3 is TGCGCCAGCAGCCCCCGACAGGGAAGTCAGCCCCAGCATTTT. It yields the protein CASSPRQGSQPQHF.